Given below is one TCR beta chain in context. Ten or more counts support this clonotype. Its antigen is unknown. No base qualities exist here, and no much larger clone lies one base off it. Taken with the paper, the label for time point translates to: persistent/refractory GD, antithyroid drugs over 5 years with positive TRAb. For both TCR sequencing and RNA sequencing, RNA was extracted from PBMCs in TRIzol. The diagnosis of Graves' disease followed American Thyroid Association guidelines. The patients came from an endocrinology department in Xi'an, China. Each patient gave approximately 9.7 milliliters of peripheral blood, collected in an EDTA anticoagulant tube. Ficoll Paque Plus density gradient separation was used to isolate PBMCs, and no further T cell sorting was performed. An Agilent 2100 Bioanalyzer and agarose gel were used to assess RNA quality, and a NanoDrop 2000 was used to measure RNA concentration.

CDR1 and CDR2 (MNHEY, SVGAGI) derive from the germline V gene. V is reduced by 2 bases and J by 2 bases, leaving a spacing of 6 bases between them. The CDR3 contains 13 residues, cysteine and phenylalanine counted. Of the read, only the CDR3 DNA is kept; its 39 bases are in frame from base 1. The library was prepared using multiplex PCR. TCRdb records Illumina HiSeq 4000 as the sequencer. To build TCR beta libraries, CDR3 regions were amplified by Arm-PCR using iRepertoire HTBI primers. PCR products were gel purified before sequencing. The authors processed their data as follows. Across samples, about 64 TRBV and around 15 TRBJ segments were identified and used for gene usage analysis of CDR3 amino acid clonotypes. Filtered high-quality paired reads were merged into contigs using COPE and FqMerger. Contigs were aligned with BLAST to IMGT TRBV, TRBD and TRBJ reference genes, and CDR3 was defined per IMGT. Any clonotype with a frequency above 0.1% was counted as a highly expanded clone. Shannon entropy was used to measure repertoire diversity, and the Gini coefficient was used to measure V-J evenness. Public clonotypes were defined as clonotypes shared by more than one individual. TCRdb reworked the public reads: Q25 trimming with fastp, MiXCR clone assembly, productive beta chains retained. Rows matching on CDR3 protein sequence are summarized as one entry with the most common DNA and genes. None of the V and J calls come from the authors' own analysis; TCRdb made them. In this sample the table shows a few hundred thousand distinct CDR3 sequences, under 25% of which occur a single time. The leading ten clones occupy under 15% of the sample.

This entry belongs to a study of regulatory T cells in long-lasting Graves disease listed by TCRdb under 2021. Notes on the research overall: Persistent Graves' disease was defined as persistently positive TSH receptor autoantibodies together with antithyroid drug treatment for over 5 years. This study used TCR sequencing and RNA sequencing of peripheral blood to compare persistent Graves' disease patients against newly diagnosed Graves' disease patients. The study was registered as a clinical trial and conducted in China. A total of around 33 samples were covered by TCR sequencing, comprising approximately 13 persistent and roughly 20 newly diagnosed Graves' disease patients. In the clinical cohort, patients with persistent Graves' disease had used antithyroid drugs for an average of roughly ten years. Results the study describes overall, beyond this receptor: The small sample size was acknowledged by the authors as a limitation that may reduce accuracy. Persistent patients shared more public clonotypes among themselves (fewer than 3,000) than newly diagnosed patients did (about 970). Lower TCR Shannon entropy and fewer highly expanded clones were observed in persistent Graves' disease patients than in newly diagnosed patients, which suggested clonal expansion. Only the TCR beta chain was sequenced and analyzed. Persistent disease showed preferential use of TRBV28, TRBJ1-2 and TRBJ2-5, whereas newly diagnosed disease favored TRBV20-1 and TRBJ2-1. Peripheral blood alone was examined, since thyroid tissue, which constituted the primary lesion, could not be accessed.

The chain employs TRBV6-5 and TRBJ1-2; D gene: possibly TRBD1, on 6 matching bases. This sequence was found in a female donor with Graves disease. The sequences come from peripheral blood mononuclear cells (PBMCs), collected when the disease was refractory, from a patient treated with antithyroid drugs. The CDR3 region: CASSYDRNYGYTF. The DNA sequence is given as TGTGCCAGCAGTTACGACAGGAACTATGGCTACACCTTC.